The present T cell receptor beta chain was sequenced within a study of blood T cell repertoires in COVID-19. Study in general: Nucleic acid was either cDNA or gDNA, and it came from T cells, B-cell-depleted T cells, or PBMCs.

Trimming left V 0 bases short and J 4 bases short, with 27 bases between. Germline lookup yields CDR1 SGHDN and CDR2 FVKESK. The CDR3 is made up of 21 amino acids. Profiled with immunoSEQ multiplex PCR; TCRdb holds only in-frame clones, not every one. Here the sample spans around 700,000 clones, 70% to 90% being singletons. The sequence came from a woman aged 18-35 years with acute or convalescent COVID-19. The source material was peripheral blood. V is TRBV14 and J is TRBJ1-4; D unclear. The CDR3 protein is CASSQEPYKGGSVVGNEKLFF. Written as DNA, the CDR3 is TGTGCCAGCAGCCAAGAGCCCTACAAGGGAGGGTCAGTCGTCGGTAATGAAAAACTGTTTTTT.